Presented here are 5 T cell receptor beta chains from one specimen sequenced in a study of shared clonotypes between healthy human individuals. CD45RO negativity and positive selection for CCR7 defined naive CD8 cells, a population that excluded terminally differentiated effector memory CD45RA+ cells. Produced via immunoSEQ multiplex PCR; TCRdb's table is partial and in-frame only. This table holds 1.5 million to 2.5 million clones, roughly 94% found once. Sequencing was carried out using naive CD8+ T cells sorted from blood. The origin of the receptors is a man younger than 35 in good health.

This clone was found once. The chain links TRBV5-8 to TRBJ1-3; tentatively, D is TRBD1 (5 bases). Germline V gene sequence: CDR1 SGHTS, CDR2 YDEGEE. CDR3 length: 14 amino acids. V lost 2 bases, J lost 0 bases, and 6 bases lay in between. In DNA form, the CDR3 reads TGTGCCAGCAGCTTCGACAGCTCTGGAAACACCATATATTTT. Amino acid sequence: CASSFDSSGNTIYF.

This chain connects TRBV5-6 to TRBJ2-4; the match to TRBD2 covers 7 bases. The CDR3 has 16 amino acids. CDR1 and CDR2 from the germline V gene are SGHDT and YYEEEE. J was trimmed by 1 base and V by 4 bases; bases with no gene match: 8. The CDR3 nucleotides are TGTGCCAGCAGCATGGCGGGGGTTGGGGCCAAAAACATTCAGTACTTC. It is translated as CASSMAGVGAKNIQYF.

CDR3 residues: CASSQEPGLAVEQYF. For the CDR3, the DNA is TGTGCCAGCAGCCAAGAACCGGGACTAGCGGTGGAGCAGTACTTC. The V gene is TRBV4-2, the J gene TRBJ2-7; 11 bases align to TRBD2. The CDR3 spans 15 residues. Trimming took 0 bases from V and 7 from J; bases not matched to a gene: 5. In germline, CDR1 is LGHNA, CDR2 YNFKEQ.

The rearrangement joins TRBV28 to TRBJ2-5, with a tentative D call TRBD1 (6 bases). Germline lookup yields CDR1 MDHEN and CDR2 SYDVKM. The CDR3 consists of 14 residues. Trimming took 3 bases from V and 4 from J, leaving 12 bases between them. The CDR3 region has the DNA TGTGCCAGCAGTTTCCAGGGGCAGGGAGAGACCCAGTACTTC. Its protein product is CASSFQGQGETQYF. The complete variable domain, with remaining parts taken from reference TRBV28 and TRBJ2-5, reads DVKVTQSSRYLVKRTGEKVFLECVQDMDHENMFWYRQDPGLGLRLIYFSYDVKMKEKGDIPEGYSVSREKKERFSLILESASTNQTSMYLCASSFQGQGETQYFGPGTRLLVL.

Note on this clone: The same CDR3 also results from other DNA sequences found in this sample. The rearrangement uses TRBV27 and TRBJ2-7, with D possibly matching TRBD2 (5 bases). With 3 bases removed from V and 0 bases from J, the gap between germline ends came to 9 bases. The CDR3 is 14 residues long. The germline gives CDR1 MNHEY, CDR2 SMNVEV (reference sequence). In DNA, the CDR3 is TGTGCCAGCAGTTTTAGCGATAGCTCCTACGAGCAGTACTTC. It specifies CASSFSDSSYEQYF.